Presented here are 23 T cell receptor beta chains from one specimen sequenced in a study of blood T cell repertoires in COVID-19 (dated by TCRdb to between 2020 and 2021). Library method: the immunoSEQ multiplex PCR assay. TCRdb retrieved this table from immuneACCESS and kept in-frame rearrangements only. Not all clones are present; in checked studies, unresolved V genes account for under half, and no reason is known for the remainder. The sample includes around 260,000 clones, with around four fifths observed a single time. Together, the top ten hold 4.6% of the sample. Material for sequencing was peripheral blood. These receptors came from a man aged 55 to 70 who had recovered from COVID-19.

This clone turned up a few times. CDR3: CASSNQGGPSYEQYF. The CDR3 DNA sequence: TGTGCCAGCAGTAACCAGGGGGGACCTTCCTACGAGCAGTACTTC. The rearrangement links TRBV6-5 to TRBJ2-7; D is perhaps TRBD1 (7 bases). CDR1 MNHEY and CDR2 SVGAGI come from the germline V gene. The CDR3 spans 15 residues. With 5 bases removed from V and 1 base from J, the gap between germline ends came to 15 bases.

To note about this clone: Additional DNA sequences in this sample encode the identical CDR3. CDR3 sequence (DNA): TGTGCCAGTATCGACAGGGAAAACACCGGGGAGCTGTTTTTT. It codes for CASIDRENTGELFF. V and J are TRBV19 and TRBJ2-2, with 7 bases identical to TRBD1. CDR1 is LNHDA, CDR2 SQIVND, per germline (reference sequence). The CDR3 runs 14 residues. The ends lost 7 bases at V and 2 bases at J; junction bases unmatched: 4.

The chain carries TRBV2 and TRBJ2-3; TRBD2 matches 12 bases. CDR3 length: 15 residues. Germline V gene data show CDR1 as SNHLY and CDR2 as FYNNEI. The trim removed 4 bases at V and 4 bases at J, leaving 3 bases unmatched. CDR3 in DNA: TGTGCCAGCAGTGGGACTAGCGGGGTGCCAGATACGCAGTATTTT. It yields the protein CASSGTSGVPDTQYF. Based on the CDR3 plus reference TRBV2 and TRBJ2-3, the full variable domain is EPEVTQTPSHQVTQMGQEVILRCVPISNHLYFYWYRQILGQKVEFLVSFYNNEISEKSEIFDDQFSVERPDGSNFTLKIRSTKLEDSAMYFCASSGTSGVPDTQYFGPGTRLTVL.

Comment on this clone: This sample also contains other DNA sequences that code for the same CDR3. The CDR3 protein is CASRTGSSYNEQFF. The DNA of the CDR3 is TGTGCCAGTAGGACAGGGAGCTCCTACAATGAGCAGTTCTTC. The chain carries TRBV19 and TRBJ2-1, with 7 bases matching TRBD1. CDR3 size: 14 residues. Germline lookup yields CDR1 LNHDA and CDR2 SQIVND (reference sequence). Losses at the gene ends were 6 bases for V and 0 bases for J; bases not matched to a gene: 2.

V and J are TRBV7-2 and TRBJ2-2; tentative D call: TRBD1 (6 bases). Germline V CDR1 and CDR2: SGHTA, FQGNSA. Trimming left V 6 bases short and J 4 bases short, with 12 bases between. The CDR3 runs 14 residues. In DNA form, the CDR3 reads TGTGCCAGCAGAACAGGGCTCTTCACCGGGGAGCTGTTTTTT. It encodes CASRTGLFTGELFF. Full variable domain (missing parts from reference TRBV7-2 and TRBJ2-2): GAGVSQSPSNKVTEKGKDVELRCDPISGHTALYWYRQSLGQGLEFLIYFQGNSAPDKSGLPSDRFSAERTGGSVSTLTIQRTQQEDSAVYLCASRTGLFTGELFFGEGSRLTVL.

This sequence joins TRBV9 and TRBJ2-7, with D perhaps TRBD2 (6 bases). This CDR3 has 11 residues. V shed 7 bases and J shed 2 bases, with 7 bases lying between them. Germline V gives CDR1 SGDLS, CDR2 YYNGEE. In DNA, the CDR3 is TGTGCCAGCGGAGGGGCCTACGAGCAGTACTTC. It is translated as CASGGAYEQYF.

The chain couples TRBV30 to TRBJ1-3; D is undetermined. The ends were cut back, 8 bases at V and 0 bases at J, with 11 bases in the middle. This CDR3 comprises 13 residues. Germline V gene sequence: CDR1 GTSNPN, CDR2 SVGIG (reference sequence). The chain's CDR3 is CAGGRFSGNTIYF. The CDR3, as DNA: TGTGCCGGCGGCCGATTCTCTGGAAACACCATATATTTT.

This clone showed up just a few times. The V and J genes are TRBV27 and TRBJ1-6; 8 positions agree with TRBD1. The trim removed 6 bases at V and 8 bases at J, leaving 6 bases unmatched. Germline values: CDR1 MNHEY, CDR2 SMNVEV (reference sequence). The CDR3 consists of 14 residues. CDR3 sequence reads: CASRRTGLYSPLHF. Here the CDR3 DNA reads TGTGCCAGCAGAAGGACAGGGTTATATTCACCCCTCCACTTT.

The rearrangement links TRBV30 to TRBJ1-1; 10 positions agree with TRBD1. The CDR3 totals 15 residues. Trimming removed 5 bases from V and 0 bases from J; junction bases left unmatched: 6. Germline-derived CDR1 and CDR2 are GTSNPN and SVGIG (reference sequence). The CDR3 spells CAWDGQGGMNTEAFF. The CDR3 coding sequence is TGTGCCTGGGACGGACAGGGGGGCATGAACACTGAAGCTTTCTTT. Supplemented by reference TRBV30 and TRBJ1-1, the full variable domain reads SQTIHQWPATLVQPVGSPLSLECTVEGTSNPNLYWYRQAAGRGLQLLFYSVGIGQISSEVPQNLSASRPQDRQFILSSKKLLLSDSGFYLCAWDGQGGMNTEAFFGQGTRLTVV.

The chain joins TRBV6-2 or TRBV6-3 to TRBJ2-1; D perhaps matches TRBD1 (5 bases). Trimming left V 4 bases short and J 10 bases short, with 11 bases between. The CDR3 consists of 12 residues. Germline CDR1 MNHEY, CDR2 SVGEGT. For the CDR3, the DNA is TGTGCCAGCAGTTCAGGGTCACTCGAGCAGTTCTTC. This encodes CASSSGSLEQFF.

The chain recombines TRBV30 with TRBJ2-7, with TRBD1 as a possible D gene (5 bases). Germline CDR1 and CDR2: GTSNPN and SVGIG (reference sequence). The ends were cut back, 0 bases at V and 1 base at J, with 7 bases in the middle. The CDR3 extends over 13 amino acids. The chain's CDR3 is CAWSVGHSYEQYF. The CDR3 coding sequence is TGTGCCTGGAGTGTCGGACATTCCTACGAGCAGTACTTC.

This clone occurred a few times. The chain joins TRBV7-6 to TRBJ2-5, with 11 bases matching TRBD2. The CDR3 covers 17 residues. V trimming: 5 bases; J trimming: 5 bases; junction bases outside the gene matches: 13. CDR1 and CDR2 from the germline V gene are SGHVS and FNYEAQ. The CDR3 DNA sequence: TGTGCCAGCAGCCTGGGGCTAGCGGGAGGTTGGTTGGAGACCCAGTACTTC. Protein: CASSLGLAGGWLETQYF.

The chain combines TRBV7-9 with TRBJ2-5; D may be TRBD2 (6 bases). The ends were cut back, 5 bases at V and 1 base at J, with 11 bases in the middle. The CDR3 extends over 14 amino acids. Germline values: CDR1 SEHNR, CDR2 FQNEAQ (reference sequence). The CDR3 is CASSRGARQETQYF. The CDR3 coding sequence is TGTGCCAGCAGCCGCGGGGCTCGCCAAGAGACCCAGTACTTC. Together with reference TRBV7-9 and TRBJ2-5, the CDR3 gives the full variable domain: DTGVSQNPRHKITKRGQNVTFRCDPISEHNRLYWYRQTLGQGPEFLTYFQNEAQLEKSRLLSDRFSAERPKGSFSTLEIQRTEQGDSAMYLCASSRGARQETQYFGPGTRLLVL.

This clone is a singleton in its sample. V is TRBV11-3 and J is TRBJ2-5, with 12 positions matching TRBD1. Trimming removed 3 bases from V and 5 bases from J; junction bases left unmatched: 7. The CDR3 has 16 residues. Germline V CDR1 and CDR2: SGHNT, YENEEA. The CDR3 nucleotides read TGTGCCAGCAGCTTGTCAGGGACAGGGGGCCGGGAGACCCAGTACTTC. Its translation: CASSLSGTGGRETQYF.

This clone was counted a single time. V is TRBV19 and J is TRBJ1-1; weak D call: TRBD1 (5 bases). Trimming pared 2 bases from V and 1 base from J, leaving 8 bases between. CDR3 length: 14 residues. CDR1 and CDR2 (germline): LNHDA, SQIVND (reference sequence). Written as DNA, the CDR3 is TGTGCCAGTAGTATACAGACAGCGAACACTGAAGCTTTCTTT. This sequence encodes CASSIQTANTEAFF.

In regard to this clone: Other DNA sequences in the same sample also yield this CDR3. This chain joins TRBV7-2 and TRBJ1-5; TRBD1 is a possible D gene (6 bases). Germline values: CDR1 SGHTA, CDR2 FQGNSA. V was cut by 3 bases and J by 1 base, with 7 bases left in between. This CDR3 has 14 amino acids. The chain's CDR3 is CASSFGQSNQPQHF. The CDR3 DNA reads as TGTGCCAGCAGCTTTGGACAGAGCAATCAGCCCCAGCATTTT.

This chain joins TRBV10-3 and TRBJ2-1, with D possibly being TRBD2 (5 bases). V shed 2 bases and J shed 12 bases, with 8 bases lying between them. The CDR3 is made up of 11 amino acids. Germline V gene sequence: CDR1 ENHRY, CDR2 SYGVKD. Here the CDR3 DNA reads TGTGCCATCAGTGAGCTTGCGGGGCAGTTCTTC. It is translated as CAISELAGQFF.

This chain links TRBV7-9 with TRBJ2-5; no reliable D call. In germline, CDR1 is SEHNR, CDR2 FQNEAQ (reference sequence). V was trimmed by 1 base and J by 1 base, leaving 10 bases between them. The CDR3 loop spans 15 amino acids. CDR3 protein: CASSLDSRFQETQYF. DNA for the CDR3: TGTGCCAGCAGCTTAGATTCGAGGTTCCAAGAGACCCAGTACTTC.

The V gene is TRBV28, the J gene TRBJ1-3, with D tentatively TRBD1 (6 bases). The CDR3 is 12 amino acids. V was cut by 9 bases and J by 4 bases, with 10 bases left in between. The germline CDR1 and CDR2 sequences are MDHEN and SYDVKM. In nucleotides, the CDR3 is TGTGCCAGTGGGGGGGGCGGAAACACCATATATTTT. Amino acids: CASGGGGNTIYF.

This clone was seen many times. This sequence joins TRBV5-5 and TRBJ1-2, with a tentative D call TRBD1 (6 bases). Between the trimmed V and J ends, which lost 0 bases and 4 bases, there was a span of 16 bases. This CDR3 is 16 amino acids long. In germline, CDR1 is SGHKS, CDR2 YYEKEE (reference sequence). The CDR3 protein is CASSLGQGSGLYGYTF. CDR3 in DNA: TGTGCCAGCAGCTTGGGCCAGGGGTCCGGACTCTATGGCTACACCTTC.

This sequence joins TRBV19 and TRBJ1-2; D call uncertain. The CDR3 has 13 amino acids. Germline CDR1 LNHDA, CDR2 SQIVND (reference sequence). With 3 bases removed from V and 6 bases from J, the gap between germline ends came to 11 bases. The CDR3 region has the DNA TGTGCCAGTAGTATGGGCCCCCAGGATGGCTACACCTTC. As protein: CASSMGPQDGYTF.

There are a few counts of this clone. The rearrangement uses TRBV7-9 and TRBJ2-7; TRBD1 matches 8 bases. The CDR3 sequence is 15 residues long. V lost 5 bases to trimming and J lost 3 bases; unmatched junction nucleotides: 9. CDR1 and CDR2 from the germline V gene are SEHNR and FQNEAQ (reference sequence). This chain's CDR3 is CASSPRTGRIYEQYF. The CDR3 coding sequence is TGTGCCAGCAGCCCCCGGACAGGGCGGATCTACGAGCAGTACTTC. The full variable domain, in which reference TRBV7-9 and TRBJ2-7 provide the parts outside the CDR3, is DTGVSQNPRHKITKRGQNVTFRCDPISEHNRLYWYRQTLGQGPEFLTYFQNEAQLEKSRLLSDRFSAERPKGSFSTLEIQRTEQGDSAMYLCASSPRTGRIYEQYFGPGTRLTVT.

This clone came up once. The CDR3 is CASSWGTGGTEAFF. DNA for the CDR3: TGTGCCAGCAGCTGGGGGACAGGGGGCACTGAAGCTTTCTTT. This chain links TRBV5-6 with TRBJ1-1; 11 positions agree with TRBD1. The V gene end was trimmed by 3 bases and the J gene end by 4 bases; junction bases not matched to a gene: 2. The CDR3 runs to 14 residues. Germline CDR1 and CDR2: SGHDT and YYEEEE.